This passage covers 10 T cell receptor beta chains from one sample sequenced in a study of T cell clones after liver transplantation. Some clones are missing from TCRdb's copy, which holds only in-frame ones; the method was immunoSEQ multiplex PCR. Of 75,000 to 85,000 clones listed, roughly 80% are singletons. The sequences come from CD4+ T cells from blood, collected at the 22-month timepoint. The source is a human patient who received a liver transplant. T cells may partly derive from the graft donor.

DNA of the CDR3: TGTGCCAGTAGTATAGACAGGGCAGCAGATACGCAGTATTTT. Its protein is CASSIDRAADTQYF. V usage is TRBV19 and J usage is TRBJ2-3, with D possibly being TRBD1 (5 bases). This CDR3 contains 14 residues. V was cut by 0 bases and J by 4 bases, with 8 bases left in between. Per the germline V gene, CDR1 is LNHDA and CDR2 is SQIVND (reference sequence).

The chain's CDR3 is CASSPGGTRGRSDTQYF. The CDR3 DNA is TGTGCCAGCAGCCCTGGAGGTACCAGGGGGAGGTCAGATACGCAGTATTTT. The J gene is TRBJ2-3, the V gene TRBV28; D may be TRBD1 (7 bases). V lost 6 bases, J lost 4 bases, and 23 bases lay in between. Germline V gives CDR1 MDHEN, CDR2 SYDVKM. The CDR3 is 17 residues long.

The V and J genes are TRBV7-2 and TRBJ1-5; possible D gene TRBD1, 6 bases. CDR3 length equals 15 residues. Deletions cut 5 bases from V and 4 bases from J, with 15 bases between. CDR1 and CDR2 (germline): SGHTA, FQGNSA. The CDR3 DNA follows: TGTGCCAGCAGCGGGATAGGGGGGTGGAATCAGCCCCAGCATTTT. Its translation: CASSGIGGWNQPQHF.

The rearrangement uses TRBV4-2 and TRBJ2-5, with TRBD2 matching 11 bases. CDR3 length: 16 amino acids. Trimming took 5 bases from V and 2 from J; bases not matched to a gene: 7. Germline assignment: CDR1 LGHNA and CDR2 YNFKEQ. The CDR3 spells CASSERLAGGQETQYF. The CDR3 DNA sequence: TGTGCCAGCAGCGAAAGGCTAGCGGGGGGACAAGAGACCCAGTACTTC.

At least ten counts were recorded for this clone. The V and J genes are TRBV18 and TRBJ2-5, with D perhaps TRBD1 (6 bases). The ends were cut back, 2 bases at V and 5 bases at J, with 18 bases in the middle. CDR3 size: 16 residues. CDR1 KGHSH and CDR2 LQKENI come from the germline V gene. The CDR3 DNA is TGTGCCAGCTCACCAGGGGCTGGAAGGGGGAGTGAGACCCAGTACTTC. It codes for CASSPGAGRGSETQYF.

This rearrangement joins TRBV9 to TRBJ1-4, with D possibly matching TRBD1 (6 bases). Germline CDR1 and CDR2: SGDLS and YYNGEE. This CDR3 contains 15 residues. The V gene lost 3 bases and the J gene lost 5 bases, with 14 bases spanning the gap. The CDR3, as DNA: TGTGCCAGCAGCGCAAGGGGGACACAGAATGAAAAACTGTTTTTT. The encoded protein is CASSARGTQNEKLFF.

The sample holds a few counts of this clone. The rearrangement uses TRBV5-1 and TRBJ2-7; 9 bases are a match to TRBD1. The CDR3 totals 16 residues. Germline-derived CDR1 and CDR2 are SGHRS and YFSETQ. V lost 0 bases and J lost 6; bases outside the gene matches: 10. CDR3 residues: CASSLVPLDRGGEQYF. CDR3 nucleotide sequence: TGCGCCAGCAGCTTGGTGCCTCTGGACAGGGGTGGCGAGCAGTACTTC.

The chain has TRBV7-9 and TRBJ1-1, with D unresolved. The germline V gene has CDR1 SEHNR and CDR2 FQNEAQ (reference sequence). This CDR3 is 14 amino acids long. Trimming took 1 base from V and 5 from J, leaving 11 bases between them. CDR3 protein: CASSLGIVGTEAFF. The CDR3 coding sequence is TGTGCCAGCAGCTTAGGGATCGTGGGAACTGAAGCTTTCTTT.

The chain recombines TRBV12-5 with TRBJ1-1; D possibly corresponds to TRBD1 (5 bases). This CDR3 is built from 13 residues. The germline V gene encodes CDR1 LGHNT and CDR2 FRNRAP. Trimming pared 6 bases from V and 4 bases from J, leaving 12 bases between. The CDR3 sequence is CASGNQGPTEAFF. In nucleotides, the CDR3 is TGTGCTAGTGGAAACCAGGGTCCCACTGAAGCTTTCTTT.

This chain connects TRBV19 to TRBJ1-5, with a weak D call TRBD1 (5 bases). V dropped 1 base and J dropped 4 bases, with 11 bases sitting between them. Germline lookup yields CDR1 LNHDA and CDR2 SQIVND (reference sequence). The CDR3 is 15 residues long. The CDR3 DNA is TGTGCCAGTAGTATAGGGGGGTCTTTAAATCAGCCCCAGCATTTT. As protein: CASSIGGSLNQPQHF.